The present T cell receptor (beta chain) was sequenced within a study of cytomegalovirus exposure and HLA in healthy donors. Study results and caveats: Later analysis found that TCR beta chains associated with HLA were more clonally expanded than other, equally common chains. A later analysis revealed that TCR association rates differed between HLA loci, peaking at DRB1 and bottoming out at HLA-C.

Comments on this clone: Its specificity is not known.

The PCR used 60 Vbeta and 13 Jbeta primers. Repertoires were generated with immunoSEQ multiplex PCR, while TCRdb's copy carries only in-frame clones and drops some. There are about 240,000 clones in the sample; about 86% occur only once, and less than 8.5% lies in the top ten. Trimming at V came to 1 base and at J to 7 bases, leaving 10 bases not matched to a gene. The CDR3 covers 16 residues. The germline CDR1 and CDR2 sequences are SGHRS and YFSETQ. The chain is built from TRBV5-1 and TRBJ2-7; 11 nucleotides agree with TRBD2. Sequenced: PBMCs. The TCR was taken from a woman aged 55-70 years in good health and CMV-seropositive. CDR3 sequence: CASSLSSGLAALEQYF. CDR3 sequence (DNA): TGCGCCAGCAGCTTGTCTTCGGGACTAGCGGCCCTAGAGCAGTACTTC.